This T cell receptor beta chain appears in the sequencing data of a study of blood T cell repertoires in COVID-19. Across the whole study: Some COVID-19 samples were acute and others convalescent; all came from the United States, Italy and Spain. PBMCs, B-cell-depleted T cells, or T cells were the source of the cDNA or gDNA that made up the material.

In the study's own analysis: From reference gene primer amplification, estimates of nucleated cell counts were derived. The table came from immunoSEQ multiplex PCR; TCRdb's copy has only in-frame clones and leaves some out. Clonal size and the V and J genes are those of that table, whereas D and trimming came from the DNA. The sample yields about 110,000 clones, more than 80% seen once. Germline V gene data show CDR1 as WNHNN and CDR2 as SYGVQD (reference sequence). The CDR3 consists of 17 residues. After removal of 0 bases from V and 5 bases from J, the junction contained 11 bases not matched to a gene.

The TCR comes from a woman aged 55-70 years with COVID-19, enrolled during active disease. The sequenced sample was peripheral blood. V and J are TRBV10-1 and TRBJ2-5; 8 nucleotides line up with TRBD2. The CDR3 coding sequence is TGCGCCAGCAGTGAGTCGATCGGGGCGGGGGGCCCGGAGACCCAGTACTTC. It is translated as CASSESIGAGGPETQYF.